This T cell receptor (beta chain) was recorded in a study of T-cell reconstitution after alpha-beta-depleted transplantation in children (dated by TCRdb to 2016 to 2017). About the full investigation: Using TCR repertoire profiling, the study followed T-cell immune reconstitution in a quantitative way in children after TCRalphabeta/CD19-depleted allogeneic hematopoietic cell transplantation.

As regards this clonotype: This receptor's antigen is unknown. No base qualities exist here, and no much larger clone lies one base off it.

The protocol used for the library was PCR. The reads were generated on an Illumina HiSeq 2500. TCR libraries were prepared with molecular barcoding, using unique molecular identifiers to normalize TCRbeta repertoire quantification. The public reads were run again by TCRdb, first through fastp at Q25 and then through MiXCR, and only productive beta chains were kept. For every CDR3 protein sequence, its rows merge into one entry that carries the most common genes and DNA. Present in this sample are approximately 640,000 distinct CDR3 sequences, 16% of which were seen just once. The top ten constitute 1.1% of the sample. A distance of 10 bases separates the germline ends of V and J, which lose 8 bases and 0 bases respectively. Including the terminal cysteine and phenylalanine, the CDR3 comprises 13 residues. The retained sequence is limited to the CDR3, 39 bases, with the frame set at the first base. Sequences MRHNA (CDR1) and SNTAGT (CDR2) are obtained from the germline V gene.

This chain is built from TRBV6-4 and TRBJ1-1, with the D gene too uncertain to name. The sequencing here drew on PBMCs from the stem cell graft donor, taken from the stem cell graft. The receptor was derived from a human donor who donated a stem cell graft to a child with acute myeloid leukemia. The DNA is as follows: TGTGCCAGCGGTTTCACCATGAACACTGAAGCTTTCTTT. Its product reads: CASGFTMNTEAFF.